The rows below give T cell receptor beta chains drawn from one sample of a study of T cells in Graves' hyperthyroidism and ophthalmopathy. TCRdb independently ran MiXCR on the multiplex PCR reads; one entry per CDR3 protein. Of 200,000 to 250,000 distinct CDR3 sequences listed, over 15% were seen once; the top ten hold approximately 50%. The sample comprised blood. These receptors all stem from a man aged 45-60 years with Graves' hyperthyroidism. Both conserved end residues are part of each CDR3. Each record gives: J gene, V gene, clone size, CDR3 protein. Rows give clone size only sometimes, using once, few, many, or a class for an expanded clone.

TRBJ2-1 TRBV18 many CASSSAGGSYNEQFF
TRBJ2-2 TRBV11-2 many CASSLGPPGGSNTGELFF
TRBJ2-7 TRBV20-1 many CSASQGNNREGEQYF
TRBJ2-2 TRBV9 . CASSPRTHTGELFF
TRBJ2-1 TRBV20-1 . CSASPRTSGNEQFF
TRBJ2-3 TRBV29-1 . CSARGTRGDTQYF
TRBJ2-1 TRBV3-1 many CASSRGTAPYNEQFF
TRBJ1-6 TRBV18 many CASSWTGSYNSPLHF
TRBJ2-3 TRBV19 . CASSRAGGTSTDTQYF
TRBJ2-7 TRBV6-4 once CASSDGSSRDRGEQYF
TRBJ2-2 TRBV27 many CASSLLGARGTGELFF
TRBJ2-2 TRBV12-3/TRBV12-4 many CASRRLAGGTGELFF
TRBJ2-1 TRBV20-1 . CSAKPPSGTSGISSYNKQFF
TRBJ2-7 TRBV12-3/TRBV12-4 . CASSYGQGDYEQYF
TRBJ2-7 TRBV28 few CASAPGRDEQYF
TRBJ1-5 TRBV2 many CATFTEIAQPQHF
TRBJ2-7 TRBV5-8 . CASSHSATGGVEQYF
TRBJ2-3 TRBV24-1 few CATSREGTSTDTQYF
TRBJ2-3 TRBV18 many CASSSIQGTDTQYF
TRBJ2-2 TRBV3-1 . CASSQVKRNTGELFF
TRBJ2-2 TRBV28 many CASSLPGLDSGELFF
TRBJ2-5 TRBV11-3 . CASRSGETQYF
TRBJ2-6 TRBV7-9 . CASSLGRGPLFSGANVLTF
TRBJ2-5 TRBV28 many CATLLQETQYF
TRBJ1-3 TRBV7-8 few CASSLGVTGNTIYF
TRBJ2-1 TRBV5-1 . CASSLELAGRNEQFF
TRBJ1-5 TRBV27 many CASSFARDFGTQHF
TRBJ1-2 TRBV12-3/TRBV12-4 . CASSFDTNYGYTF
TRBJ1-5 TRBV24-1 many CATRVGWMYMSNQPQHF
TRBJ2-3 TRBV11-2 many CASSPGGSGRSDTQYF
TRBJ2-4 TRBV10-3 . CAISESAMAKNIQYF
TRBJ1-2 TRBV18 many CASSPNYEGYTF
TRBJ2-3 TRBV20-1 few CSARPGDTQYF
TRBJ2-5 TRBV9 once CASSSPATDETQYF
TRBJ2-2 TRBV24-1 many CATSDPSGANTGELFF
TRBJ2-7 TRBV6-2/TRBV6-3 . CASRQVLGSNYEQYF
TRBJ2-5 TRBV20-1 many CSAKHPGRIQETQYF
TRBJ2-3 TRBV4-2 . CASRSGRQITDTQYF
TRBJ1-5 TRBV2 many CASSQLNQPQHF
TRBJ2-3 TRBV12-3/TRBV12-4 many CASSLSDTDTQYF
TRBJ2-5 TRBV15 many CATSRRSSETQYF
TRBJ2-2 TRBV5-1 . CASSLVEVADNTGELFF
TRBJ1-2 TRBV28 . CASSLGRSRYTF
TRBJ2-2 TRBV7-9 few CVSSLGLSGELFF
TRBJ2-7 TRBV20-1 . CSARGARESYEQYF
TRBJ1-3 TRBV7-9 . CASSSPTDPYSGNTIYF
TRBJ2-3 TRBV10-3 few CAISESGAGFTDTQYF
TRBJ2-2 TRBV3-2 few CASSHADVREDTGELFF